Presented here are 22 T cell receptor beta chains from one specimen sequenced in a study of metastatic and nonmetastatic thyroid tumors. TCRdb reassembled clones from the PCR reads with MiXCR. The sample carries some 22,000 clones, 20% to 25% recorded once. Patients had received no treatment of any kind before thyroid surgery. The sample comprised tumor tissue. The origin of the receptors is a female donor with papillary thyroid cancer or a benign thyroid nodule (not recorded which). Some clones in this sample may be carry-over from other donors' samples.

This clone showed up just a few times. The chain couples TRBV19 to TRBJ1-5, with 12 bases fitting TRBD1. Per germline, CDR1 LNHDA and CDR2 SQIVND (reference sequence). The junction had 10 bases not matched to a gene; V was cut back by 10 bases and J by 6 bases. CDR3 length: 15 residues. In DNA, the CDR3 is TGTGCCACTCATCCGGGACAGGGGGCGGGTCAGCCCCAGCATTTT. This translates into CATHPGQGAGQPQHF.

This clone was counted only a few times. The gene calls are TRBV5-1 and TRBJ1-6; D is possibly TRBD1 (6 bases). The CDR3 covers 15 residues. With 3 bases removed from V and 5 bases from J, the gap between germline ends came to 12 bases. Germline CDR1 and CDR2: SGHRS and YFSETQ. The CDR3 region is CASSSTGRDNSPLHF. The CDR3 coding sequence is TGCGCCAGCAGCTCAACAGGGCGGGATAATTCACCCCTCCACTTT. Together with reference TRBV5-1 and TRBJ1-6, the CDR3 gives the full variable domain: KAGVTQTPRYLIKTRGQQVTLSCSPISGHRSVSWYQQTPGQGLQFLFEYFSETQRNKGNFPGRFSGRQFSNSRSEMNVSTLELGDSALYLCASSSTGRDNSPLHFGNGTRLTVT.

This clone came up many times. The rearrangement links TRBV5-4 to TRBJ2-5, with 8 bases fitting TRBD1. The CDR3 spans 14 residues. CDR1 SGHNT and CDR2 YYREEE come from the germline V gene (reference sequence). V was pared by 2 bases and J by 5 bases, with 5 bases of the junction left unmatched. CDR3 in amino acids: CASSFQQGAETQYF. In nucleotides, the CDR3 is TGTGCCAGCAGCTTTCAGCAGGGGGCTGAGACCCAGTACTTC.

This clone was seen more than once but under ten times. This chain connects TRBV19 to TRBJ2-6, with D hard to call. The length of the CDR3 is 14 residues. V was pared by 8 bases and J by 0 bases, with 8 bases between. In germline, CDR1 is LNHDA, CDR2 SQIVND (reference sequence). DNA for the CDR3: TGTGCCAGTTTAGTTGTCTCTGGGGCCAACGTCCTGACTTTC. Amino acid sequence: CASLVVSGANVLTF.

The chain uses TRBV11-3 and TRBJ2-7; possible D gene TRBD1, 7 bases. Trimming removed 2 bases from V and 2 bases from J, with 16 bases in between. The CDR3 runs to 16 residues. Germline values: CDR1 SGHNT, CDR2 YENEEA. CDR3 sequence: CASSLRGQGGPYEQYF. In DNA form, the CDR3 reads TGTGCCAGCAGCTTAAGGGGGCAGGGGGGTCCCTACGAGCAGTACTTC.

This clone has only a few counts. This chain links TRBV6-4 with TRBJ2-1; TRBD1 agrees at 11 bases. Germline CDR1 MRHNA, CDR2 SNTAGT. J gave up 9 bases and V 5 bases, and 9 bases lay outside the gene matches. The CDR3 loop spans 15 amino acids. The CDR3 loop reads CASSQTGTGGFEQFF. The CDR3 coding sequence is TGTGCCAGCAGTCAAACCGGGACAGGGGGATTTGAGCAGTTCTTC.

As to this clone: Germline is not matched at one junction end, which may reflect a read error. This chain connects TRBV28 to TRBJ1-4, with TRBD1 matching over 9 bases. CDR3 length: 14 residues. Germline CDR1 reads MDHEN; CDR2 reads SYDVKM. CDR3 nucleotide sequence: TGTGCCGGCAGTTGGACAGGGGCTGGGGAAAAACTGTTTTTT. Its translation: CAGSWTGAGEKLFF. The whole variable domain, filled in from reference TRBV28 and TRBJ1-4, reads DVKVTQSSRYLVKRTGEKVFLECVQDMDHENMFWYRQDPGLGLRLIYFSYDVKMKEKGDIPEGYSVSREKKERFSLILESASTNQTSMYLCAGSWTGAGEKLFFGSGTQLSVL.

The CDR3 is CASSVASDPYNEQFF. DNA of the CDR3: TGTGCCAGCAGCGTAGCGAGCGACCCCTACAATGAGCAGTTCTTC. The J gene is TRBJ2-1, the V gene TRBV9, with D uncertain. The CDR3 contains 15 residues. Germline loops: CDR1 SGDLS, CDR2 YYNGEE. V lost 0 bases to trimming and J lost 2 bases, with 9 bases between them.

This chain links TRBV3-1 with TRBJ2-7; possibly TRBD1 or TRBD2 for D (5 bases each). CDR1 LGHDT and CDR2 YNNKEL come from the germline V gene (reference sequence). The CDR3 length is 14 residues. V was shortened by 1 base and J by 0 bases, with 7 bases between the two germline ends. As DNA, the CDR3 is TGTGCCAGCAGCCAAGTAGGGACCTCCTACGAGCAGTACTTC. This translates into CASSQVGTSYEQYF.

This clone was recorded a few times. The chain is built from TRBV6-1 and TRBJ1-1, with a tentative D call TRBD1 (6 bases). The CDR3 has 13 residues. V shed 3 bases and J shed 1 base, with 6 bases lying between them. Germline lookup yields CDR1 MNHNS and CDR2 SASEGT. The CDR3 DNA reads TGTGCCAGCAGTGAGGGACAGAACACTGAAGCTTTCTTT. Translating it yields CASSEGQNTEAFF.

By its share, this clone is medium-sized (0.01 to 0.1%). The chain is built from TRBV7-2 and TRBJ2-1; tentative D call: TRBD2 (5 bases). This CDR3 is 14 amino acids long. The germline CDR1 and CDR2 sequences are SGHTA and FQGNSA. Trimming removed 0 bases from V and 6 bases from J, with 9 bases in between. CDR3 nucleotide sequence: TGTGCCAGCAGCTTAGCGGCGGGTGCCAATGAGCAGTTCTTC. This encodes CASSLAAGANEQFF.

By sample fraction, this clone is medium-sized (0.01 to 0.1%). The rearrangement links TRBV4-3 to TRBJ1-2; D is uncertain. The CDR3 is made up of 15 amino acids. V lost 0 bases, J lost 0 bases, and 8 bases lay in between. Germline CDR1 and CDR2: LGHNA and YSLEER. CDR3 sequence (DNA): TGCGCCAGCAGCCAAGAAGGGCTATCTAACTATGGCTACACCTTC. Translated, it gives CASSQEGLSNYGYTF.

Ten or more counts support this clone. This chain links TRBV20-1 with TRBJ2-5; 9 bases match TRBD2. Germline V CDR1 and CDR2: DFQATT, SNEGSKA (reference sequence). The CDR3 is made up of 15 amino acids. The J segment lost 2 bases and the V segment lost 4 bases, leaving 8 bases of the junction unmatched. The CDR3 spells CSAIPLAGSQETQYF. Written as DNA, the CDR3 is TGCAGTGCTATTCCCCTAGCGGGATCACAAGAGACCCAGTACTTC.

This clone came up many times. The chain has TRBV24-1 and TRBJ2-4; tentatively, D is TRBD1 or TRBD2 (5 bases each). Trimming shortened V by 3 bases and J by 8 bases, and 10 bases separated the two germline ends. In germline, CDR1 is KGHDR, CDR2 SFDVKD. This CDR3 is 13 amino acids long. CDR3 bases: TGTGCCACCAGTGATCCCCCGGGACACATTCAGTACTTC. Its protein is CATSDPPGHIQYF.

There are many counts of this clone. This sequence joins TRBV10-2 and TRBJ1-1; D unclear. V lost 6 bases to trimming and J lost 3 bases, with 5 bases between them. The V gene's germline CDR1 is WSHSY and CDR2 SAAADI. The CDR3 extends over 11 amino acids. CDR3 in DNA: TGCGCCAGCAGCGCCCACACTGAAGCTTTCTTT. The encoded protein is CASSAHTEAFF.

The chain links TRBV11-2 to TRBJ2-3, with 8 bases fitting TRBD2. CDR1 and CDR2 (germline): SGHAT, FQNNGV. The CDR3 loop spans 16 amino acids. The J segment lost 3 bases and the V segment lost 5 bases, leaving 10 bases of the junction unmatched. CDR3 residues: CASSPRGLGQTDTQYF. The CDR3 coding sequence is TGTGCCAGCAGCCCCCGGGGACTAGGCCAGACAGATACGCAGTATTTT. Using reference TRBV11-2 and TRBJ2-3 for the parts outside the CDR3, the full variable domain is EAGVAQSPRYKIIEKRQSVAFWCNPISGHATLYWYQQILGQGPKLLIQFQNNGVVDDSQLPKDRFSAERLKGVDSTLKIQPAKLEDSAVYLCASSPRGLGQTDTQYFGPGTRLTVL.

V and J are TRBV9 and TRBJ2-7, with D possibly matching TRBD2 (6 bases). This CDR3 has 14 amino acids. Deletions cut 0 bases from V and 6 bases from J, with 13 bases between. CDR1 is SGDLS and CDR2 is YYNGEE in the germline V gene. The CDR3 nucleotides read TGTGCCAGCAGCGTAGGCGGGGTGGTGAGCGAGCAGTACTTC. It yields the protein CASSVGGVVSEQYF.

The sample holds a few counts of this clone. V and J are TRBV6-1 and TRBJ1-2; the D is unclear. The length of the CDR3 is 14 residues. Trimming took 2 bases from V and 1 from J, leaving 8 bases between them. Looked up from germline, CDR1 is MNHNS and CDR2 is SASEGT. The DNA for the CDR3 is TGTGCCAGCAGTGAAAGTCAGGATAACTATGGCTACACCTTC. As protein: CASSESQDNYGYTF.

This clone was counted at least ten times. V is TRBV30 and J is TRBJ1-5; perhaps TRBD1 as D (6 bases). V was pared by 1 base and J by 6 bases, with 10 bases between. Germline V gives CDR1 GTSNPN, CDR2 SVGIG (reference sequence). This CDR3 is 13 amino acids long. The CDR3 here is CAWSDGGVQPQHF. The DNA for the CDR3 is TGTGCCTGGAGTGACGGGGGCGTTCAGCCCCAGCATTTT.

This clone has just a few counts. The chain combines TRBV6-1 with TRBJ2-1, with TRBD2 identical over 13 bases. Germline lookup yields CDR1 MNHNS and CDR2 SASEGT. CDR3 length equals 15 residues. The V segment lost 6 bases and the J segment 7 bases; nucleotides outside the gene matches: 6. The CDR3 protein is CASSTLAGGPNEQFF. The CDR3 DNA reads TGTGCCAGCAGCACACTAGCGGGAGGGCCAAATGAGCAGTTCTTC.

Note on this clone: The CDR3 carries no conserved terminal phenylalanine or tryptophan, so it likely arises from a read error. The genes are TRBV20-1 and TRBJ2-3; TRBD1 aligns across 11 bases. V lost 8 bases and J lost 11; bases outside the gene matches: 12. Germline loops: CDR1 DFQATT, CDR2 SNEGSKA (reference sequence). The CDR3 contains 13 residues. CDR3: CSTWDRGKNMQYS. CDR3 DNA: TGCAGTACCTGGGACAGGGGGAAAAATATGCAGTATTCT.

This clone was seen a handful of times. The sample has other DNA sequences that encode this CDR3 too. The gene calls are TRBV20-1 and TRBJ1-1, with D unclear. Trimming left V 6 bases short and J 0 bases short, with 14 bases between. This CDR3 is built from 14 residues. The V gene's germline CDR1 is DFQATT and CDR2 SNEGSKA (reference sequence). CDR3 DNA sequence: TGCAGTGCCGCCCCCACAGACATGAACACTGAAGCTTTCTTT. Encoded protein: CSAAPTDMNTEAFF.